This T cell receptor (beta chain) was captured in a study of cytomegalovirus exposure and HLA in healthy donors. Clones were sequenced by immunoSEQ multiplex PCR, and TCRdb holds only the in-frame ones, with some missing. The data hold about 70,000 clones, with approximately 95% observed a single time. Specimen: PBMCs. This clonotype was sampled from a man aged 18 to 29 in good health and CMV-seropositive.

This CDR3 is CASQGQHATFYEQYF. The CDR3 nucleotides are TGTGCCAGTCAAGGACAGCACGCTACCTTCTACGAGCAGTACTTC. The J gene is TRBJ2-7, the V gene TRBV28, with D perhaps matching TRBD1 (6 bases). The CDR3 sequence is 15 residues long. V was clipped by 9 bases and J by 3 bases, with 21 bases between them. Germline V gene sequence: CDR1 MDHEN, CDR2 SYDVKM.